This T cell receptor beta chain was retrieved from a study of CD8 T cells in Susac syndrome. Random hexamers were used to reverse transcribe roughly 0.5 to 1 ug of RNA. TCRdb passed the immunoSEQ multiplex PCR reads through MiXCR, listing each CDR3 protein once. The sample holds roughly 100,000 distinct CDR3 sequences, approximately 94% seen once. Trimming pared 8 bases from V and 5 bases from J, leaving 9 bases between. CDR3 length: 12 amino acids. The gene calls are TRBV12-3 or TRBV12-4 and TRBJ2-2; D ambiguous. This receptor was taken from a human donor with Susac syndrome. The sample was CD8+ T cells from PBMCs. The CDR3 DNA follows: TGTGCCAGCGGTAGCCTTACCGGGGAGCTGTTTTTT. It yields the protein CASGSLTGELFF.